This TCR beta chain was retrieved from a study of shared clonotypes between healthy human individuals. The study enrolled healthy HIV-negative adults without recent acute infections or vaccinations as donors. With regard to this clone: The antigen is undetermined.

Study conclusions and caveats: Relative to clonotypes present in all four donors, those not shared had lower generation probabilities. Naive CD4 clonotypes were shared across a few donors at about 5.3%.

V shed 2 bases and J shed 2 bases, with 10 bases lying between them. This CDR3 is 15 amino acids long. The germline CDR1 and CDR2 sequences are MNHNS and SASEGT. Several immunoSEQ 96-well plates shared each subset's DNA, each plate a replicate. TCRdb keeps only in-frame clones here, not all; method: immunoSEQ multiplex PCR. The data show over a million clones, more than 65% seen once. Input material: memory CD4+ T cells sorted from blood. Stated subset: CD45RA-negative fraction. The gene calls are TRBV6-1 and TRBJ1-3, with D possibly matching TRBD1 (5 bases). This receptor was identified in a man younger than 35 in good health. The CDR3 DNA reads TGTGCCAGCAGTGAACAGGGTCGAACTGGAAACACCATATATTTT. Protein product: CASSEQGRTGNTIYF.